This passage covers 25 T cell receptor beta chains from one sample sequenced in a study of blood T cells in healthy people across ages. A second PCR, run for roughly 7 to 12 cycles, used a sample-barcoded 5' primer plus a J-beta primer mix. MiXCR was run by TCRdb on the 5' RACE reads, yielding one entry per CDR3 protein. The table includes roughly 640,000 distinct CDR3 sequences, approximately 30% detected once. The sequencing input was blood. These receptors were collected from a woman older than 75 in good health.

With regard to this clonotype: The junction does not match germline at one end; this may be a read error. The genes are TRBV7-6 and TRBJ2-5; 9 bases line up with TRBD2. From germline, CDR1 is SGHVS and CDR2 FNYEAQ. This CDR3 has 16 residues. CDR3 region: CAGSTGGTSSYNEQYF. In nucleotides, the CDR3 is TGTGCCGGCAGCACTGGGGGGACTAGCTCCTACAATGAGCAGTACTTC.

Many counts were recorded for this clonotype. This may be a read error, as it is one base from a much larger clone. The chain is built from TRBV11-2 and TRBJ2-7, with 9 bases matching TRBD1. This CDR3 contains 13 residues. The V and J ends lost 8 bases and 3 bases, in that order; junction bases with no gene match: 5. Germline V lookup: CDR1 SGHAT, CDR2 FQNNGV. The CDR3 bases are TGTGCCAGCGCCCCGGACAGGGGCTACGAGCAGTACTTC. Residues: CASAPDRGYEQYF.

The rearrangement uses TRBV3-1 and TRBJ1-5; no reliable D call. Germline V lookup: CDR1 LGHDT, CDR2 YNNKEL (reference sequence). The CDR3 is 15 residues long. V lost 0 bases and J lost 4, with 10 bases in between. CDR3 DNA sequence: TGTGCCAGCAGCCAAGATCTTTCCAGAAATCAGCCCCAGCATTTT. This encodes CASSQDLSRNQPQHF.

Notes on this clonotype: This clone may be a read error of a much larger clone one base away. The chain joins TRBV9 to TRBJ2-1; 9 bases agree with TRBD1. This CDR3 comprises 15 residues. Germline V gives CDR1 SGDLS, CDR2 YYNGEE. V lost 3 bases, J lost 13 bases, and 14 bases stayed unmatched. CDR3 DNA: TGTGCCAGCAGCGCCGGGACAGGGAGGGTTGAGACCCAGTTCTTC. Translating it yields CASSAGTGRVETQFF.

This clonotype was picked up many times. CDR3 nucleotides: TGTGCCAGCAGCTTAGGAGCGGGACAGGGCTATGGCTACACCTTC. Its protein is CASSLGAGQGYGYTF. The chain employs TRBV7-9 and TRBJ1-2; 9 positions agree with TRBD1. The CDR3 is made up of 15 amino acids. The germline V gene encodes CDR1 SEHNR and CDR2 FQNEAQ (reference sequence). With 1 base clipped from V and 4 bases from J, the junction kept 4 bases outside the gene matches.

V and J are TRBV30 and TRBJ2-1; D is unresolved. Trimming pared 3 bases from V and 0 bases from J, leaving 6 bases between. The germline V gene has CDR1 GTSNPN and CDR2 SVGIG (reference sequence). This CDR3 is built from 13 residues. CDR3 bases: TGTGCCTGGAGGCAGAGCTCCTACAATGAGCAGTTCTTC. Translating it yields CAWRQSSYNEQFF.

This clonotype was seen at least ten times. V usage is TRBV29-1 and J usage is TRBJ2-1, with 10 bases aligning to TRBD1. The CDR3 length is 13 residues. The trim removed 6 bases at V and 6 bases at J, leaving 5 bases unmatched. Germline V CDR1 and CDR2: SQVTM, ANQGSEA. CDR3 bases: TGCAGCGTCGACGGACAGGGGGTCAATGAGCAGTTCTTC. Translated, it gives CSVDGQGVNEQFF.

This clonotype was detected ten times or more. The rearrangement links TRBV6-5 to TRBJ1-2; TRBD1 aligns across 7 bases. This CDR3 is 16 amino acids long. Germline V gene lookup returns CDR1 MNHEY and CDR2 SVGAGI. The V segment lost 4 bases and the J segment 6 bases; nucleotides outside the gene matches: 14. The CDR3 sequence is CASSLTGSPGRDGYTF. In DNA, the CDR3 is TGTGCCAGCAGTTTGACAGGGTCACCTGGAAGAGATGGCTACACCTTC.

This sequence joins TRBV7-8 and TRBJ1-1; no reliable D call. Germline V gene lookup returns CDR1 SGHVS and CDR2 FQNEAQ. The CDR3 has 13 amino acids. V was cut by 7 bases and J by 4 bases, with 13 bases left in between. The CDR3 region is CASTGKGGTEAFF. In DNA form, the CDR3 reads TGTGCCAGCACCGGGAAGGGCGGCACTGAAGCTTTCTTT. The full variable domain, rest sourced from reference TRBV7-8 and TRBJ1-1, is GAGVSQSPRYKVAKRGQDVALRCDPISGHVSLFWYQQALGQGPEFLTYFQNEAQLDKSGLPSDRFFAERPEGSVSTLKIQRTQQEDSAVYLCASTGKGGTEAFFGQGTRLTVV.

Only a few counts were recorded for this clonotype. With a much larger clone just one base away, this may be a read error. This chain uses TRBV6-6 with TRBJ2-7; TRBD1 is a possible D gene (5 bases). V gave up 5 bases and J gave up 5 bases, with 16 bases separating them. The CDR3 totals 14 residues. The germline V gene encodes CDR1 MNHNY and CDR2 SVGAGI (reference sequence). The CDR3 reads CASSHEWGCDEQYF. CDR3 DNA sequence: TGTGCCAGCAGTCATGAGTGGGGCTGCGACGAGCAGTACTTC.

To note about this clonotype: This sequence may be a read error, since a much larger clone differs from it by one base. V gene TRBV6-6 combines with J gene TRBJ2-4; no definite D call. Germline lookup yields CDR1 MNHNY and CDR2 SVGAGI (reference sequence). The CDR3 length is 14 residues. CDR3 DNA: TGTACCAGCAGTTACTCGAACGCCAAAAACATTCAGTACTTC. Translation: CTSSYSNAKNIQYF.

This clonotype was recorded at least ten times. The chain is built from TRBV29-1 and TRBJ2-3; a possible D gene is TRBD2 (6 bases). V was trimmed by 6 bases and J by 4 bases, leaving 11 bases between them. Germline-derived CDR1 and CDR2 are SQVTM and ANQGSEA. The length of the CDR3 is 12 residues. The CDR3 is CSVRRGADTQYF. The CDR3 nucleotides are TGCAGCGTCCGGAGGGGAGCAGATACGCAGTATTTT.

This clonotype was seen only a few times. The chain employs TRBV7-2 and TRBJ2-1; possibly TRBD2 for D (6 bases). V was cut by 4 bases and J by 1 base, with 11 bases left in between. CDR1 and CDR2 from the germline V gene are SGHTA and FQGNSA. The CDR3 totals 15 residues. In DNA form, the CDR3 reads TGTGCCAGCAGCTGGGGGGACGTTTCCTACAATGAGCAGTTCTTC. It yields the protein CASSWGDVSYNEQFF.

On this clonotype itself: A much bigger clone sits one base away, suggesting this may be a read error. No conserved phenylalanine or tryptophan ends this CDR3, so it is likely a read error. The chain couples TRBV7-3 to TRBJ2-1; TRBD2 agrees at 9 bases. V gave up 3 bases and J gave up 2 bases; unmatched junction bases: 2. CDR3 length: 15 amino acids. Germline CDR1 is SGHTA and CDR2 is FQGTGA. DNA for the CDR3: TGTGCCAGCAGCTTTAGCGGGGGACCCTACAATGAGCAGTTCTCC. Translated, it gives CASSFSGGPYNEQFS.

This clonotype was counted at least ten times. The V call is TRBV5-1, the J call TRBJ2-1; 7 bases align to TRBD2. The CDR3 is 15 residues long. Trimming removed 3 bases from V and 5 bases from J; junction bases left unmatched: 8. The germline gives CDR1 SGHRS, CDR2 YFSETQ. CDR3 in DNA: TGCGCCAGCAGCTGGGGAAGCGGGGCCCACAATGAGCAGTTCTTC. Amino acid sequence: CASSWGSGAHNEQFF.

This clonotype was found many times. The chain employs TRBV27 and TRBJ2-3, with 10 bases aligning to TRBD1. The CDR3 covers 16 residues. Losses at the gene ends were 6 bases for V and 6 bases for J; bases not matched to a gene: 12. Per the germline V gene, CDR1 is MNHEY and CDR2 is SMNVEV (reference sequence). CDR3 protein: CASRPLQGQGRDTQYF. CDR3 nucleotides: TGTGCCAGCAGACCCCTACAGGGACAGGGGAGGGATACGCAGTATTTT.

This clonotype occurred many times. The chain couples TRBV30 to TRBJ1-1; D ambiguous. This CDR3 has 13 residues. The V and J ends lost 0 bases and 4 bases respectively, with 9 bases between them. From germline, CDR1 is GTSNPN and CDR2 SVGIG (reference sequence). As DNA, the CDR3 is TGTGCCTGGAGTGTCCGGGCGCGCACTGAAGCTTTCTTT. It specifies CAWSVRARTEAFF.

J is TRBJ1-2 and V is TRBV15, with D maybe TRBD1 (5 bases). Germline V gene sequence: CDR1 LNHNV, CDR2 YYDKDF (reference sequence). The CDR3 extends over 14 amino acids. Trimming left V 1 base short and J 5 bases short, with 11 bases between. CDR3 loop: CATSRGSQGYGYTF. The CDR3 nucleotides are TGTGCCACCAGCAGAGGTTCCCAGGGTTATGGCTACACCTTC.

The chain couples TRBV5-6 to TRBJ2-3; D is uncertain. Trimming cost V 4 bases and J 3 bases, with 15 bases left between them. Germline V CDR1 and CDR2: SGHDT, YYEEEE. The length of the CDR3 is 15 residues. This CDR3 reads CASSRRLLGTDTQYF. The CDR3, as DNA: TGTGCCAGCAGCCGCAGACTCCTGGGGACAGATACGCAGTATTTT.

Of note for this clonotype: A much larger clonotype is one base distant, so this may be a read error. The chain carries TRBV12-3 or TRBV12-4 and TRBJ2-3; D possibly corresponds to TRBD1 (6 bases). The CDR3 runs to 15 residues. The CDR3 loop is CASSLAGAFTDMQYF. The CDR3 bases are TGTGCCAGCAGTTTAGCGGGGGCCTTCACAGATATGCAGTATTTT.

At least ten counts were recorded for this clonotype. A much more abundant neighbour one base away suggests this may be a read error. The CDR3 DNA is TGTGCCAGCAGCGCTACGGGACAGACAGGCTATGGCTACACCTTC. Its translation is CASSATGQTGYGYTF. V is TRBV7-9 and J is TRBJ1-2; 7 bases fit TRBD1. V lost 5 bases to trimming and J lost 4 bases; unmatched junction nucleotides: 10. The length of the CDR3 is 15 residues. CDR1 and CDR2 from the germline V gene are SEHNR and FQNEAQ (reference sequence).

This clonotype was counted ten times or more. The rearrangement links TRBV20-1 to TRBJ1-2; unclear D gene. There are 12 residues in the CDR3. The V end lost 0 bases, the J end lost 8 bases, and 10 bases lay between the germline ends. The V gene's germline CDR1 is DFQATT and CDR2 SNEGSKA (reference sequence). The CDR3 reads CSAREGLTGYTF. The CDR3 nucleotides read TGCAGTGCTAGAGAAGGCCTCACGGGCTACACCTTC.

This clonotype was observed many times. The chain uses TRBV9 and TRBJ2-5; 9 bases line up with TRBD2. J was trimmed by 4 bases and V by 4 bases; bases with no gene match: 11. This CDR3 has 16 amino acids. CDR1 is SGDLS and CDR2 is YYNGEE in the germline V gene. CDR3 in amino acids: CASSPPASGAGETQYF. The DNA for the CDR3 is TGTGCCAGCAGCCCCCCCGCTAGCGGGGCTGGAGAGACCCAGTACTTC.

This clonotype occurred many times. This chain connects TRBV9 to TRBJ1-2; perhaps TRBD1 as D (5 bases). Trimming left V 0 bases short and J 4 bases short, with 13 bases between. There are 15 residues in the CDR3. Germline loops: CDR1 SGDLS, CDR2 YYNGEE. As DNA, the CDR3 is TGTGCCAGCAGCGTAGGGGGGAAGCTAACCTATGGCTACACCTTC. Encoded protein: CASSVGGKLTYGYTF.

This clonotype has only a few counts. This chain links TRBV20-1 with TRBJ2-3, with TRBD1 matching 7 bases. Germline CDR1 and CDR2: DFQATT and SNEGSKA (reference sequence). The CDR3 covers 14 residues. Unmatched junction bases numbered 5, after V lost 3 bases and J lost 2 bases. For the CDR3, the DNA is TGCAGTGCTAGTAAGGGGGCAGTCACAGATACGCAGTATTTT. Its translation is CSASKGAVTDTQYF.